This entry lists 2 T cell receptor beta chains sequenced from one sample in a study of liver allograft versus peripheral blood T cells. At the level of the study: Recipients' peripheral blood served as the comparator for T cell receptor repertoires in transplanted livers.

Via MiXCR, TCRdb re-called the reads, giving one row per CDR3 protein. Here the sample spans 9,000 or so distinct CDR3 sequences, 20% to 30% being singletons. Every receptor here comes from a human patient who had a liver transplant. Part of the T cell pool may stem from the graft donor.

Concerning this clonotype: A read error may be the cause here, since a much bigger clone is one base away. V usage is TRBV19 and J usage is TRBJ1-2; TRBD1 matches at 9 bases. The CDR3 sequence is 16 residues long. In germline, CDR1 is LNHDA, CDR2 SQIVND (reference sequence). J gave up 6 bases and V 1 base, and 9 bases lay outside the gene matches. The CDR3 loop reads CASSIVMRGQGDGYTF. CDR3 in DNA: TGTGCCAGTAGTATAGTCATGCGGGGACAGGGAGATGGCTACACCTTC.

This clonotype has just a few counts. The genes are TRBV18 and TRBJ2-1, with 8 bases aligning to TRBD2. Germline CDR1 reads KGHSH; CDR2 reads LQKENI. The CDR3 consists of 20 residues. The trim removed 0 bases at V and 15 bases at J, leaving 28 bases unmatched. CDR3: CASSPPAGTSHESTPRPRFF. The CDR3 nucleotides are TGTGCCAGCTCACCACCCGCCGGGACTAGTCACGAATCAACCCCGAGGCCTCGGTTCTTC.